The 32 T cell receptor beta chains listed next were all sequenced from one sample in a study of shared clonotypes between healthy human individuals. This table comes from immunoSEQ multiplex PCR, and its TCRdb copy is limited to in-frame clones, with some not included. The sample contains 2 million to 2.5 million clones, roughly 90% of which appear only once. The sample consisted of naive CD4+ T cells from PBMCs. As for subset: CD45RA+ positively selected. The receptors here all came from a man younger than 35 in good health. Some clones in this sample may be carry-over from other donors' samples.

To note about this clone: Other DNA sequences of this sample code for an identical CDR3. V and J are TRBV9 and TRBJ2-1; weak D call: TRBD2 (5 bases). The V end was cut by 2 bases, the J end by 0 bases, with 9 bases between. The CDR3 has 15 amino acids. The germline V gene encodes CDR1 SGDLS and CDR2 YYNGEE. The CDR3: CASSVSGSSYNEQFF. The CDR3 DNA reads as TGTGCCAGCAGCGTCAGCGGAAGCTCCTACAATGAGCAGTTCTTC. Variable domain in full (rest from reference TRBV9 and TRBJ2-1): DSGVTQTPKHLITATGQRVTLRCSPRSGDLSVYWYQQSLDQGLQFLIQYYNGEERAKGNILERFSAQQFPDLHSELNLSSLELGDSALYFCASSVSGSSYNEQFFGPGTRLTVL.

The gene calls are TRBV14 and TRBJ2-7; the D gene is possibly TRBD2 (6 bases). This CDR3 comprises 12 residues. Trimming pared 6 bases from V and 4 bases from J, leaving 10 bases between. Germline loops: CDR1 SGHDN, CDR2 FVKESK. The CDR3 DNA reads as TGTGCCAGCAGTCATAGCGGATACGAGCAGTACTTC. Translated, it gives CASSHSGYEQYF.

The chain recombines TRBV9 with TRBJ1-1; the match to TRBD1 covers 9 bases. V trimming: 6 bases; J trimming: 1 base; junction bases outside the gene matches: 1. CDR1 and CDR2 from the germline V gene are SGDLS and YYNGEE. This CDR3 is 13 amino acids long. DNA of the CDR3: TGTGCCAGCACGGGACAGGGGAACACTGAAGCTTTCTTT. Protein: CASTGQGNTEAFF.

V and J are TRBV9 and TRBJ2-7, with TRBD2 matching 10 bases. The CDR3 contains 16 residues. From germline, CDR1 is SGDLS and CDR2 YYNGEE. The ends lost 3 bases at V and 5 bases at J; junction bases unmatched: 11. Here the CDR3 reads CASSAASSGRLNEQYF. CDR3 sequence (DNA): TGTGCCAGCAGCGCCGCTTCTAGCGGGAGACTCAACGAGCAGTACTTC. The full variable domain, with the rest looked up from reference TRBV9 and TRBJ2-7, is DSGVTQTPKHLITATGQRVTLRCSPRSGDLSVYWYQQSLDQGLQFLIQYYNGEERAKGNILERFSAQQFPDLHSELNLSSLELGDSALYFCASSAASSGRLNEQYFGPGTRLTVT.

The chain uses TRBV7-2 and TRBJ1-2; 10 positions agree with TRBD1. The CDR3 extends over 17 amino acids. Per the germline V gene, CDR1 is SGHTA and CDR2 is FQGNSA. V gave up 5 bases and J gave up 4 bases; unmatched junction bases: 13. The CDR3 here is CASSRFRGTGVSYGYTF. The DNA of the CDR3 is TGTGCCAGCAGCCGATTTCGTGGGACAGGGGTGAGCTATGGCTACACCTTC. Drawing the rest from reference TRBV7-2 and TRBJ1-2, the complete variable domain is GAGVSQSPSNKVTEKGKDVELRCDPISGHTALYWYRQSLGQGLEFLIYFQGNSAPDKSGLPSDRFSAERTGGSVSTLTIQRTQQEDSAVYLCASSRFRGTGVSYGYTFGSGTRLTVV.

J is TRBJ2-5 and V is TRBV18; tentative D call: TRBD1 (6 bases). Trimming left V 2 bases short and J 4 bases short, with 14 bases between. This CDR3 region has 15 residues. Germline CDR1 and CDR2: KGHSH and LQKENI. The CDR3 nucleotides read TGTGCCAGCTCACCAGGGGACATCGGGCGAGAGACCCAGTACTTC. Protein: CASSPGDIGRETQYF.

V and J are TRBV18 and TRBJ2-1; D is undetermined. The CDR3 loop spans 12 amino acids. Per the germline V gene, CDR1 is KGHSH and CDR2 is LQKENI. V shed 6 bases and J shed 6 bases, with 9 bases lying between them. CDR3 coding DNA: TGTGCCAGCTCGCCATCCCCCAATGAGCAGTTCTTC. It is translated as CASSPSPNEQFF.

This clone was observed once. This chain links TRBV28 with TRBJ2-1; the D gene is possibly TRBD2 (6 bases). Germline V gene sequence: CDR1 MDHEN, CDR2 SYDVKM. The ends were cut back, 2 bases at V and 2 bases at J, with 13 bases in the middle. This CDR3 has 16 residues. CDR3 DNA sequence: TGTGCCAGCAGTTTAGTGGGACTCGGGGCCTACAATGAGCAGTTCTTC. Translation: CASSLVGLGAYNEQFF.

This sequence joins TRBV11-2 and TRBJ2-5; D is unresolved. The CDR3 extends over 16 amino acids. Germline lookup yields CDR1 SGHAT and CDR2 FQNNGV. With 3 bases removed from V and 3 bases from J, the gap between germline ends came to 17 bases. The CDR3 region has the DNA TGTGCCAGCAGCTTGGTGGCCAGCTACCCTAAAGAGACCCAGTACTTC. It is translated as CASSLVASYPKETQYF. The full variable domain, its missing parts supplied by reference TRBV11-2 and TRBJ2-5, is EAGVAQSPRYKIIEKRQSVAFWCNPISGHATLYWYQQILGQGPKLLIQFQNNGVVDDSQLPKDRFSAERLKGVDSTLKIQPAKLEDSAVYLCASSLVASYPKETQYFGPGTRLLVL.

V gene TRBV28 combines with J gene TRBJ2-7; a possible D gene is TRBD1 (5 bases). This CDR3 contains 16 residues. CDR1 and CDR2 from the germline V gene are MDHEN and SYDVKM. The V and J ends lost 5 bases and 3 bases respectively, with 20 bases between them. CDR3 loop: CASSRAGARERYEQYF. DNA of the CDR3: TGTGCCAGCAGTCGGGCCGGTGCCAGGGAACGCTACGAGCAGTACTTC.

V and J are TRBV7-9 and TRBJ1-1; D unclear. This CDR3 has 16 residues. Trimming cost V 7 bases and J 1 base, with 19 bases left between them. CDR1 is SEHNR, CDR2 FQNEAQ, per germline (reference sequence). The CDR3, as DNA: TGTGCCAGCAACCCCCCCTGGGGAAGAGGGAACACTGAAGCTTTCTTT. It codes for CASNPPWGRGNTEAFF.

The rearrangement uses TRBV5-1 and TRBJ2-3, with 9 bases fitting TRBD1. Germline V gene sequence: CDR1 SGHRS, CDR2 YFSETQ. The CDR3 is 13 amino acids. Unmatched junction bases numbered 5, after V lost 0 bases and J lost 12 bases. CDR3 nucleotides: TGCGCCAGCAGCTTGGCCTGGGACAGGGATCAGTATTTT. As protein: CASSLAWDRDQYF.

The V call is TRBV27, the J call TRBJ2-3; a possible D gene is TRBD2 (7 bases). CDR3 length equals 17 residues. Germline V gives CDR1 MNHEY, CDR2 SMNVEV (reference sequence). The ends were cut back, 5 bases at V and 2 bases at J, with 20 bases in the middle. CDR3 sequence reads: CASSPMAGAMPTDTQYF. The CDR3 nucleotides read TGTGCCAGCAGTCCCATGGCGGGGGCGATGCCCACAGATACGCAGTATTTT.

This clone was recorded once. The rearrangement links TRBV6-5 to TRBJ2-2; D is unclear. In germline, CDR1 is MNHEY, CDR2 SVGAGI. This CDR3 region has 14 residues. The ends were cut back, 6 bases at V and 5 bases at J, with 13 bases in the middle. The CDR3 region has the DNA TGTGCCAGCAGGGGCCCTGCCCGAACCGGGGAGCTGTTTTTT. Its translation: CASRGPARTGELFF.

This clone was counted a single time. Other nucleotide sequences from this sample produce the same CDR3. This chain joins TRBV7-3 and TRBJ2-5; 7 bases match TRBD1. Germline V CDR1 and CDR2: SGHTA, FQGTGA. The CDR3 contains 14 residues. With 5 bases clipped from V and 4 bases from J, the junction kept 7 bases outside the gene matches. In DNA form, the CDR3 reads TGTGCCAGCAGCCCTACAGGGGAAGGAGAGACCCAGTACTTC. This codes for CASSPTGEGETQYF.

V and J are TRBV5-1 and TRBJ2-3; 9 bases are shared with TRBD2. Germline V gives CDR1 SGHRS, CDR2 YFSETQ. V shed 4 bases, J shed 7 bases, and the junction held 7 bases outside the gene matches. The CDR3 has 14 amino acids. The DNA for the CDR3 is TGCGCCAGCAGCCCCCGACTAGCGGAAAATACGCAGTATTTT. It translates to CASSPRLAENTQYF.

The chain combines TRBV6-6 with TRBJ2-3; 7 bases fit TRBD2. The CDR3 sequence is 15 residues long. Losses at the gene ends were 6 bases for V and 4 bases for J; bases not matched to a gene: 10. Germline V gene data show CDR1 as MNHNY and CDR2 as SVGAGI (reference sequence). CDR3 DNA: TGTGCCAGCAGCTCAACCCCCCGGGGGGCAGATACGCAGTATTTT. It is translated as CASSSTPRGADTQYF.

The V call is TRBV6-6, the J call TRBJ2-1, with 11 positions matching TRBD1. V shed 0 bases and J 14 bases; nucleotides not matched to a gene: 3. The V gene's germline CDR1 is MNHNY and CDR2 SVGAGI (reference sequence). This CDR3 region has 13 residues. CDR3 sequence: CASSYSPGQGEFF. The CDR3 nucleotides are TGTGCCAGCAGTTACTCCCCGGGACAGGGGGAGTTCTTC.

This clone occurred once. This rearrangement joins TRBV21-1 to TRBJ2-7; TRBD2 reflects the table's D call only, with no check against the DNA. TRBV21-1 is an annotated pseudogene. The CDR3 length is 16 residues. Written as DNA, the CDR3 is TGTGCCAGCACGTCGTACAGCGGGAGGAGATCTAACGAGCAGTACTTC. Residues: CASTSYSGRRSNEQYF.

V is TRBV4-3 and J is TRBJ2-7; perhaps D is TRBD1 or TRBD2 (5 bases each). CDR1 LGHNA and CDR2 YSLEER come from the germline V gene. The ends were cut back, 5 bases at V and 6 bases at J, with 14 bases in the middle. This CDR3 region has 13 residues. CDR3 residues: CASSEGQGREQYF. The DNA of the CDR3 is TGCGCCAGCAGCGAGGGCCAGGGACGCGAGCAGTACTTC.

The J gene is TRBJ1-2, the V gene TRBV14; D ambiguous. The V gene lost 4 bases and the J gene lost 5 bases, with 11 bases spanning the gap. Germline values: CDR1 SGHDN, CDR2 FVKESK. The CDR3 totals 13 residues. CDR3 region: CASSRAGLYGYTF. DNA of the CDR3: TGTGCCAGCAGCCGAGCGGGCCTTTATGGCTACACCTTC.

In its sample, this clone was seen once. The chain is built from TRBV6-5 and TRBJ2-3; 14 positions agree with TRBD2. V was clipped by 7 bases and J by 4 bases; unmatched bases: 4. The length of the CDR3 is 15 residues. The germline V gene encodes CDR1 MNHEY and CDR2 SVGAGI. The CDR3 spells CASKRLAGGSDTQYF. CDR3 DNA sequence: TGTGCCAGCAAACGACTAGCGGGAGGGTCAGATACGCAGTATTTT.

The genes are TRBV18 and TRBJ1-2, with TRBD1 matching over 12 bases. The CDR3 is made up of 15 amino acids. J lost 5 bases, V lost 0 bases, and 1 base had no gene match. The V gene's germline CDR1 is KGHSH and CDR2 LQKENI. The CDR3, as DNA: TGTGCCAGCTCACCACCGGGACAGGGGGCGTATGGCTACACCTTC. This translates into CASSPPGQGAYGYTF. The whole variable domain, filled in from reference TRBV18 and TRBJ1-2, reads NAGVMQNPRHLVRRRGQEARLRCSPMKGHSHVYWYRQLPEEGLKFMVYLQKENIIDESGMPKERFSAEFPKEGPSILRIQQVVRGDSAAYFCASSPPGQGAYGYTFGSGTRLTVV.

This chain links TRBV19 with TRBJ1-1; possibly TRBD1 for D (6 bases). The CDR3 totals 14 residues. V gave up 6 bases and J gave up 5 bases, with 16 bases separating them. Germline V gene data show CDR1 as LNHDA and CDR2 as SQIVND (reference sequence). The CDR3 nucleotides read TGTGCCAGTAGGGCACAGGGCCGGGGGACTGAAGCTTTCTTT. This sequence encodes CASRAQGRGTEAFF.

J is TRBJ1-4 and V is TRBV29-1; D remains ambiguous. This CDR3 is 13 amino acids long. V was pared by 6 bases and J by 6 bases, with 14 bases between. Germline V gene sequence: CDR1 SQVTM, CDR2 ANQGSEA. The CDR3 region is CSVGRRMDEKLFF. The CDR3 DNA is TGCAGCGTGGGGAGGAGAATGGATGAAAAACTGTTTTTT.

The V gene is TRBV27, the J gene TRBJ1-5, with D tentatively TRBD1 (5 bases). The V end was cut by 2 bases, the J end by 6 bases, with 8 bases between. There are 13 residues in the CDR3. Germline values: CDR1 MNHEY, CDR2 SMNVEV (reference sequence). The CDR3 sequence is CASSLQGRQPQHF. The CDR3 bases are TGTGCCAGCAGTTTACAGGGACGTCAGCCCCAGCATTTT.

Turning to this clone: Other DNA sequences in this specimen translate into the identical CDR3. This chain uses TRBV28 with TRBJ1-5, with a possible D match to TRBD1 (5 bases). Germline V gene lookup returns CDR1 MDHEN and CDR2 SYDVKM. This CDR3 has 14 amino acids. Trimming took off 2 bases at V and 2 bases at J, with 7 bases between the two ends. CDR3 residues: CASSLQGGNQPQHF. CDR3 nucleotide sequence: TGTGCCAGCAGTTTACAGGGAGGCAATCAGCCCCAGCATTTT.

The J gene is TRBJ2-1, the V gene TRBV13; 12 nucleotides agree with TRBD2. The J segment lost 1 base and the V segment lost 5 bases, leaving 15 bases of the junction unmatched. This CDR3 spans 20 amino acids. CDR1 and CDR2 from the germline V gene are PRHDT and FYEKMQ (reference sequence). CDR3 DNA sequence: TGTGCCAGCAGCCCACGAGGGTTGTTGCTAGCGGGAGGGTCCTACAATGAGCAGTTCTTC. Translating gives CASSPRGLLLAGGSYNEQFF.

The V call is TRBV20-1, the J call TRBJ2-1; 8 bases fit TRBD2. V shed 5 bases and J 12 bases; nucleotides not matched to a gene: 6. The germline gives CDR1 DFQATT, CDR2 SNEGSKA (reference sequence). The CDR3 extends over 11 amino acids. The CDR3 DNA reads TGCAGTGCTCAGGCGGGGGGTGGGCAGTTCTTC. Its translation is CSAQAGGGQFF.

V is TRBV6-5 and J is TRBJ2-7; possible D gene TRBD1, 5 bases. Trimming took 2 bases from V and 3 from J, leaving 14 bases between them. The CDR3 is 15 amino acids. The germline V gene encodes CDR1 MNHEY and CDR2 SVGAGI. Here the CDR3 reads CASSYLVGAYYEQYF. The CDR3 DNA reads as TGTGCCAGCAGTTACCTGGTTGGGGCCTACTACGAGCAGTACTTC.

The chain recombines TRBV7-2 with TRBJ2-7; the match to TRBD2 covers 11 bases. Per germline, CDR1 SGHTA and CDR2 FQGNSA. This CDR3 region has 17 residues. Trimming removed 1 base from V and 3 bases from J; junction bases left unmatched: 8. The CDR3 region is CASSLDGEGLAVYEQYF. CDR3 sequence (DNA): TGTGCCAGCAGCTTAGATGGGGAGGGACTAGCGGTCTACGAGCAGTACTTC.

In DNA form, the CDR3 reads TGTGCCAGCAGCGTAGGGAGGGAGACCTACGAGCAGTACTTC. It specifies CASSVGRETYEQYF. The chain combines TRBV9 with TRBJ2-7, with D possibly matching TRBD2 (6 bases). The V end was cut by 0 bases, the J end by 2 bases, with 9 bases between. The CDR3 spans 14 residues. The V gene's germline CDR1 is SGDLS and CDR2 YYNGEE.